These 2 T cell receptor beta chains share one sample of origin, sequenced in a study of blood T cell repertoires in COVID-19. TCRdb's table, derived via immunoSEQ multiplex PCR, lists solely in-frame clones and lacks some. Of roughly 200,000 clones in the sample, about 88% were seen once. The specimen was peripheral blood. Receptor source: a woman in her 30s with active or convalescent COVID-19.

The gene calls are TRBV10-1 and TRBJ2-7; 12 nucleotides agree with TRBD2. This CDR3 region has 17 residues. Trimming removed 6 bases from V and 4 bases from J; junction bases left unmatched: 13. In germline, CDR1 is WNHNN, CDR2 SYGVQD (reference sequence). CDR3: CASSSRTPLAGGYEQYF. The CDR3 nucleotides are TGCGCCAGCAGCTCCCGAACTCCACTAGCGGGAGGATACGAGCAGTACTTC.

This clone was recorded once. The chain combines TRBV10-1 with TRBJ2-1; 10 bases match TRBD2. V was clipped by 4 bases and J by 0 bases; unmatched bases: 12. Germline V gives CDR1 WNHNN, CDR2 SYGVQD (reference sequence). The CDR3 spans 19 residues. The CDR3 reads CASSGSRSGRALSYNEQFF. Here the CDR3 DNA reads TGCGCCAGCAGTGGATCGCGCAGCGGGAGGGCCCTCTCCTACAATGAGCAGTTCTTC.